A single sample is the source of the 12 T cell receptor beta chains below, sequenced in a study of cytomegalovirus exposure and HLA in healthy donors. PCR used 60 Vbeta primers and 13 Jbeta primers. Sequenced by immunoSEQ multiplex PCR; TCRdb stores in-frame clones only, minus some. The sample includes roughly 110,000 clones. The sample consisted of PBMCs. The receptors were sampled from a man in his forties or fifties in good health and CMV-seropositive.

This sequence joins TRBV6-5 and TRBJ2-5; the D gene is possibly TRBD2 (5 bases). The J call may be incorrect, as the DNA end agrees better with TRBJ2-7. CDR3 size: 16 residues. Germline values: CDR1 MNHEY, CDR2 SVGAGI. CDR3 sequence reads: CASSYSPLAVAYEQYF. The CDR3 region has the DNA TGTGCCAGCAGTTACTCGCCGCTAGCAGTAGCGTACGAGCAGTACTTC.

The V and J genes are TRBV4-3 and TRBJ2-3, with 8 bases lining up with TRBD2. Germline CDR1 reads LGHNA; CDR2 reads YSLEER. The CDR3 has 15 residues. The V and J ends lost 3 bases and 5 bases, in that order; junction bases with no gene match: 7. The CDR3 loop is CASSQIAGRLDTQYF. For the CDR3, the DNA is TGCGCCAGCAGCCAGATAGCGGGGAGGTTAGATACGCAGTATTTT.

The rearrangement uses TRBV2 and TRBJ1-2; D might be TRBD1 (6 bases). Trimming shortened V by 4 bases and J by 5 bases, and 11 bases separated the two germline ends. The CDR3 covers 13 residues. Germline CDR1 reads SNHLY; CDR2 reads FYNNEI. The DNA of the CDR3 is TGTGCCAGCAGTGGGGACATTAGTTATGGCTACACCTTC. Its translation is CASSGDISYGYTF.

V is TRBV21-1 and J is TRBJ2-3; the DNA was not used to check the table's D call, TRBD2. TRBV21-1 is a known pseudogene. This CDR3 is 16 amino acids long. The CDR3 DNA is TGTGCCAGCCCTGGGACTAGCGGGAGGGAGGCAGATACGCAGTATTTT. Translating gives CASPGTSGREADTQYF.

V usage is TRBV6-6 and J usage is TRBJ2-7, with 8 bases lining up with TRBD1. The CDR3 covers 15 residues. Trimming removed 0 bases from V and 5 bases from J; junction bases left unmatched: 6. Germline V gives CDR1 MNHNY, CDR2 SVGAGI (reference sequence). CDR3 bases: TGTGCCAGCAGTTACTCTGAGACAGGGGCTAACGAGCAGTACTTC. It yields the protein CASSYSETGANEQYF.

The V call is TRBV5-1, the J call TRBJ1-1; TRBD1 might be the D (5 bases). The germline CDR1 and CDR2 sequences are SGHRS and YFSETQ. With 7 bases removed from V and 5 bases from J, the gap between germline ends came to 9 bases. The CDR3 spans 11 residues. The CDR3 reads CASGGETEAFF. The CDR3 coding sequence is TGCGCCAGCGGGGGGGAGACTGAAGCTTTCTTT.

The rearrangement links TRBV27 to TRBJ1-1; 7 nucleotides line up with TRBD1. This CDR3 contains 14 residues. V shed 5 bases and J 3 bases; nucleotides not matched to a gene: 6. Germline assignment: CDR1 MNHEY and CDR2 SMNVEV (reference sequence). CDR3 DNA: TGTGCCAGCAGTCCCCCGGGACAGTACACTGAAGCTTTCTTT. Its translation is CASSPPGQYTEAFF.

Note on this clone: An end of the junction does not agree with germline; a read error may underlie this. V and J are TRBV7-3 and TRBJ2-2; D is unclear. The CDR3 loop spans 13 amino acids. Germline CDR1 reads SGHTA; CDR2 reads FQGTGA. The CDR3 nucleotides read TGTGCCAGCAGCCTTATTAACAGCGGGGAGCTGTTTTTT. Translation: CASSLINSGELFF.

CDR3 loop: CASSLRGLAGAYEQYF. In DNA, the CDR3 is TGTGCCAGCAGTTTAAGGGGACTAGCGGGAGCCTACGAGCAGTACTTC. The chain is built from TRBV28 and TRBJ2-7; 14 positions agree with TRBD2. This CDR3 region has 16 residues. With 2 bases clipped from V and 2 bases from J, the junction kept 2 bases outside the gene matches. The V gene's germline CDR1 is MDHEN and CDR2 SYDVKM.

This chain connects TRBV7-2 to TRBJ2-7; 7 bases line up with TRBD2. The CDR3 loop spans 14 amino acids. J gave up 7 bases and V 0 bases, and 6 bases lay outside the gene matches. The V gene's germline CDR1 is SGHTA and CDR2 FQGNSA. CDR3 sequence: CASSLAGGPGEQYF. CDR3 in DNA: TGTGCCAGCAGCTTAGCGGGAGGGCCGGGGGAGCAGTACTTC.

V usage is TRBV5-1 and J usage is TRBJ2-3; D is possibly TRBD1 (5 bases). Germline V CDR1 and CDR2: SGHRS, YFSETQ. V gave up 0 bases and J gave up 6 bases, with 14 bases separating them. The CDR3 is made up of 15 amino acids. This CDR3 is CASSLASRAGDTQYF. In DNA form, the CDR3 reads TGCGCCAGCAGCTTGGCCTCCAGGGCTGGGGATACGCAGTATTTT.

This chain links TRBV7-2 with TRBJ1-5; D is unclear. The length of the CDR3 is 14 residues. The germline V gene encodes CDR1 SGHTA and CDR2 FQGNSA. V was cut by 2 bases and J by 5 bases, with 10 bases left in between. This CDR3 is CASSLIHGDQPQHF. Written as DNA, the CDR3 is TGTGCCAGCAGCTTAATCCACGGTGATCAGCCCCAGCATTTT.